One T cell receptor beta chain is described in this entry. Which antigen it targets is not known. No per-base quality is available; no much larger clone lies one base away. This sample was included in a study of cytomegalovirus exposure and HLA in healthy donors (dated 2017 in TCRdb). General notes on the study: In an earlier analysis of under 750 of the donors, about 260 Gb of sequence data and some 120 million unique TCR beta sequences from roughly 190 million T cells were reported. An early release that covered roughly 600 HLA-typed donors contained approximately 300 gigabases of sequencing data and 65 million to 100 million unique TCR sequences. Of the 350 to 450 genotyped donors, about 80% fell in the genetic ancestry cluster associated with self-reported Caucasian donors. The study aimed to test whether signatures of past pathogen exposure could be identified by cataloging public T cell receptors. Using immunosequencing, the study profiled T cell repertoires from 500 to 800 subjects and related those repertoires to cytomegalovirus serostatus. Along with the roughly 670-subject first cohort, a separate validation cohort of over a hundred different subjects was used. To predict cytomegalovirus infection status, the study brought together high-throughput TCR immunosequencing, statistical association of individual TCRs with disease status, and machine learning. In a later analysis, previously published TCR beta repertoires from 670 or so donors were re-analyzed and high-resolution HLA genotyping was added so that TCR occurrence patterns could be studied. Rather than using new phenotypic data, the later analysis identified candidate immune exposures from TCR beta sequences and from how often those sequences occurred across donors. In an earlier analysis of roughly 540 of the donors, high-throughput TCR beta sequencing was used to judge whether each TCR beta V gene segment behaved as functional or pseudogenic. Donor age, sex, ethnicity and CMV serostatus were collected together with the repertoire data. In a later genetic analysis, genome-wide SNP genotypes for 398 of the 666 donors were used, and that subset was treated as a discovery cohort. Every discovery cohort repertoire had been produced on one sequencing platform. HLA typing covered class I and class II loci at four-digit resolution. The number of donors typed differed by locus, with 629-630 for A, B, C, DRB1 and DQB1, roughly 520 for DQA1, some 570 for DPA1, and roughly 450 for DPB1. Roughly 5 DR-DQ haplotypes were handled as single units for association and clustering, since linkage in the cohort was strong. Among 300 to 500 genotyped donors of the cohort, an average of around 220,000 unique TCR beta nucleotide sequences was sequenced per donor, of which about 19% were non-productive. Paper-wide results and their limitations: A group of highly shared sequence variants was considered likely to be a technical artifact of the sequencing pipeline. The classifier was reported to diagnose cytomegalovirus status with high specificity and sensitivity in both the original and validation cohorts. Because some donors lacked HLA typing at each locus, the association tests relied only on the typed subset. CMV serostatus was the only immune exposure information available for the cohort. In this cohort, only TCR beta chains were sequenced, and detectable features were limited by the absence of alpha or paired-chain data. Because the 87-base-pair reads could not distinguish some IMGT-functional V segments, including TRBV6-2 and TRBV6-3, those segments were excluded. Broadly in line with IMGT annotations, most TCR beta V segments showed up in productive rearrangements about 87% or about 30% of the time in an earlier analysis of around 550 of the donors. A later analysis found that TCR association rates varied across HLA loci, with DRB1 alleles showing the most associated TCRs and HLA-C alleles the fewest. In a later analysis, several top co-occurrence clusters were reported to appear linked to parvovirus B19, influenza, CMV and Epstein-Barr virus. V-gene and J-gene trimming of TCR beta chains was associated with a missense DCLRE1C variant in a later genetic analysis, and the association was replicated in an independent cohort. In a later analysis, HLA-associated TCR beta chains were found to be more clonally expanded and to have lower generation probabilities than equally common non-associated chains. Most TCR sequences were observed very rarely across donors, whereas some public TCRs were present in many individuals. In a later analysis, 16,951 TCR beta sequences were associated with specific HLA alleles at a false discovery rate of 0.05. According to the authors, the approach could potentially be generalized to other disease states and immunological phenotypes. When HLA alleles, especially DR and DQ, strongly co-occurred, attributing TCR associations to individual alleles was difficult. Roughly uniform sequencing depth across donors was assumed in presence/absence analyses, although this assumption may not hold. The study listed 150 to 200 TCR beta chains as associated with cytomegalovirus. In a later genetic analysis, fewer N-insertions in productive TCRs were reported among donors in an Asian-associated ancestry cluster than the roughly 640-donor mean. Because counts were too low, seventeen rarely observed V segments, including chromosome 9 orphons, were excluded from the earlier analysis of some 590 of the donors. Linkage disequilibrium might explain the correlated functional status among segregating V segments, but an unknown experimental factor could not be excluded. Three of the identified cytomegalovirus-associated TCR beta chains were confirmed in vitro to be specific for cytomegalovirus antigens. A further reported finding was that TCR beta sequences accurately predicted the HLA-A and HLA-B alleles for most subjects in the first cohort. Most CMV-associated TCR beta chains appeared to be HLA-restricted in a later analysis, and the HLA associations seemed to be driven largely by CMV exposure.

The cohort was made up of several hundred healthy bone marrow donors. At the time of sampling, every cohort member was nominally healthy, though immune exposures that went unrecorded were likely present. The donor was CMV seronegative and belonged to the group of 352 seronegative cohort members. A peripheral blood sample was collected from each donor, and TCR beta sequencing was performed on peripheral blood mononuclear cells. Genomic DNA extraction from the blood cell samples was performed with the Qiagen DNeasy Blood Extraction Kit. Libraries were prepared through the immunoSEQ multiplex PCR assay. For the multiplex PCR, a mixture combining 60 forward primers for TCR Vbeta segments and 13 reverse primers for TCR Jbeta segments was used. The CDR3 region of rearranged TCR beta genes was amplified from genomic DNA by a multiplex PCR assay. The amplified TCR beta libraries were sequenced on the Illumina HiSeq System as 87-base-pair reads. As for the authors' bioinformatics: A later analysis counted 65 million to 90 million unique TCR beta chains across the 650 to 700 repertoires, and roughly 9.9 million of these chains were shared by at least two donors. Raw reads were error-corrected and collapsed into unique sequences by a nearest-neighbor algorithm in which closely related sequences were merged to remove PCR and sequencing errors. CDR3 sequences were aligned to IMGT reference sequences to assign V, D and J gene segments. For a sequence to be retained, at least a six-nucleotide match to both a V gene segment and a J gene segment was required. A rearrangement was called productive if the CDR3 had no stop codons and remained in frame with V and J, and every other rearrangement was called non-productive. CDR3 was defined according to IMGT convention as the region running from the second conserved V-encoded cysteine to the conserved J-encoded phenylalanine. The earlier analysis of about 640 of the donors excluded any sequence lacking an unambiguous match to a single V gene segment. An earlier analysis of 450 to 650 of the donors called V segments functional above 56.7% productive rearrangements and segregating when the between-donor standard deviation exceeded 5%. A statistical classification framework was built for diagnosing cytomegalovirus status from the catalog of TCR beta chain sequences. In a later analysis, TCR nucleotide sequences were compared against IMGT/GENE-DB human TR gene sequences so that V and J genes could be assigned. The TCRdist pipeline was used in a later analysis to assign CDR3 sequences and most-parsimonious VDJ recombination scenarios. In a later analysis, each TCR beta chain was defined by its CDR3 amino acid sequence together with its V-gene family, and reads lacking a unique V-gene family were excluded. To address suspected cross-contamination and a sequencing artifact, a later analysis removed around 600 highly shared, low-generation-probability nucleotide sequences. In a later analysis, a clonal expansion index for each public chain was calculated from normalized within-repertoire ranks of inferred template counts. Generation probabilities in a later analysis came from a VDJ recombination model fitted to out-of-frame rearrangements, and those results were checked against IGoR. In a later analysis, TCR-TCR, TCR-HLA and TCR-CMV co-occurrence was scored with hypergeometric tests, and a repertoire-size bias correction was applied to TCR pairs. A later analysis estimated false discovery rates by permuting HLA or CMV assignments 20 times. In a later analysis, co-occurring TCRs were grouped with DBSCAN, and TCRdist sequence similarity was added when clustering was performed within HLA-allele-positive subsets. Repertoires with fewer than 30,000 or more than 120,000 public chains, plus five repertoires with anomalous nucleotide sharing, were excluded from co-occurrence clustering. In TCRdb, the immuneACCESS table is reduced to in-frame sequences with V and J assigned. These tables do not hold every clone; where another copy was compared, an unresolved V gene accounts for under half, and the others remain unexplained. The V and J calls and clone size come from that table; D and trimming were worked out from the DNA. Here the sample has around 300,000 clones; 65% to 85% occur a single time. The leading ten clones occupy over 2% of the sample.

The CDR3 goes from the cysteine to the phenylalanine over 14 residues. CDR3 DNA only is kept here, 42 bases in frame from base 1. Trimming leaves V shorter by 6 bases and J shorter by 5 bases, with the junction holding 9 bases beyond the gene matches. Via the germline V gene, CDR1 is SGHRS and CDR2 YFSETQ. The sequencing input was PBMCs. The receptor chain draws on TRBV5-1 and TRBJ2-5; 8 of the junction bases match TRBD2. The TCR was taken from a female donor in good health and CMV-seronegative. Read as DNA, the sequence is TGCGCCAGCAACGAAGCGGGAGTGGTGGAGACCCAGTACTTC. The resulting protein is CASNEAGVVETQYF.